What follows are 22 T cell receptor beta chains derived from one specimen sequenced in a study of blood T cell repertoires in COVID-19. Only in-frame clones appear in the TCRdb table, and some are missing; sequencing was by immunoSEQ multiplex PCR. Seen here are under 350,000 clones, under 95% observed once, and the top ten hold 2.6%. What was sequenced was PBMCs or T cells enriched from blood (not recorded which). The receptor set was obtained from a man in his sixties who had recovered from COVID-19.

The chain has TRBV29-1 and TRBJ1-5, with 10 positions matching TRBD1. The CDR3 totals 17 residues. Trimming cost V 5 bases and J 0 bases; bases outside gene matches: 10. CDR1 is SQVTM, CDR2 ANQGSEA, per germline. CDR3 coding DNA: TGCAGCGTTATTACCGGGACAGGGGACTATAGCAATCAGCCCCAGCATTTT. The encoded protein is CSVITGTGDYSNQPQHF.

The chain combines TRBV7-2 with TRBJ1-2, with 7 positions matching TRBD1. CDR1 is SGHTA and CDR2 is FQGNSA in the germline V gene. Losses at the gene ends were 3 bases for V and 4 bases for J; bases not matched to a gene: 8. The length of the CDR3 is 15 residues. CDR3: CASSFGGGRGYGYTF. CDR3 DNA: TGTGCCAGCAGCTTCGGAGGGGGCCGAGGCTATGGCTACACCTTC. The full variable domain, with the rest looked up from reference TRBV7-2 and TRBJ1-2, is GAGVSQSPSNKVTEKGKDVELRCDPISGHTALYWYRQSLGQGLEFLIYFQGNSAPDKSGLPSDRFSAERTGGSVSTLTIQRTQQEDSAVYLCASSFGGGRGYGYTFGSGTRLTVV.

The rearrangement uses TRBV7-9 and TRBJ1-2; D is possibly TRBD1 (5 bases). The V gene lost 4 bases and the J gene lost 1 base, with 16 bases spanning the gap. This CDR3 has 16 amino acids. Germline CDR1 SEHNR, CDR2 FQNEAQ (reference sequence). The CDR3 sequence is CASSWFTGGLNYGYTF. As DNA, the CDR3 is TGTGCCAGCAGCTGGTTTACCGGGGGACTTAACTATGGCTACACCTTC.

This chain's CDR3 is CASSLDSLGEQFF. CDR3 nucleotides: TGTGCCAGCAGCCTGGACAGTTTAGGAGAGCAGTTCTTC. The rearrangement links TRBV7-3 to TRBJ2-1; D perhaps matches TRBD1 (6 bases). This CDR3 has 13 residues. The germline CDR1 and CDR2 sequences are SGHTA and FQGTGA. Deletions cut 5 bases from V and 10 bases from J, with 15 bases between.

The chain carries TRBV18 and TRBJ2-7, with 8 bases lining up with TRBD1. The CDR3 spans 16 residues. Germline V gene sequence: CDR1 KGHSH, CDR2 LQKENI. The V and J ends lost 1 base and 7 bases, in that order; junction bases with no gene match: 12. The CDR3 sequence is CASSPLGTGISLEQYF. In nucleotides, the CDR3 is TGTGCCAGCTCACCACTGGGGACAGGAATATCCTTAGAGCAGTACTTC. The full variable domain, completed using reference TRBV18 and TRBJ2-7, is NAGVMQNPRHLVRRRGQEARLRCSPMKGHSHVYWYRQLPEEGLKFMVYLQKENIIDESGMPKERFSAEFPKEGPSILRIQQVVRGDSAAYFCASSPLGTGISLEQYFGPGTRLTVT.

V is TRBV19 and J is TRBJ2-5; D perhaps matches TRBD1 (5 bases). Germline loops: CDR1 LNHDA, CDR2 SQIVND (reference sequence). The V gene lost 7 bases and the J gene lost 5 bases, with 14 bases spanning the gap. The CDR3 loop spans 13 amino acids. The CDR3 loop reads CASKGSRRETQYF. As DNA, the CDR3 is TGTGCCAGTAAGGGGTCGCGTCGGGAGACCCAGTACTTC.

The chain couples TRBV27 to TRBJ2-3, with D tentatively TRBD1 (6 bases). The CDR3 consists of 13 residues. In germline, CDR1 is MNHEY, CDR2 SMNVEV (reference sequence). Trimming removed 3 bases at V and 9 bases at J, with 13 bases between. Here the CDR3 DNA reads TGTGCCAGCAGTTTCAACAGGGCCGGGACGCAGTATTTT. It translates to CASSFNRAGTQYF.

The chain links TRBV20-1 to TRBJ2-2; D remains unclear. This CDR3 contains 11 residues. Germline CDR1 is DFQATT and CDR2 is SNEGSKA (reference sequence). Between the trimmed V and J ends, which lost 2 bases and 5 bases, there was a span of 3 bases. CDR3 residues: CSARLTGELFF. CDR3 nucleotide sequence: TGCAGTGCTAGACTGACCGGGGAGCTGTTTTTT.

V gene TRBV7-3 combines with J gene TRBJ1-5, with D possibly being TRBD1 (6 bases). The CDR3 consists of 13 residues. Germline assignment: CDR1 SGHTA and CDR2 FQGTGA. V was shortened by 2 bases and J by 7 bases, with 9 bases between the two germline ends. The CDR3 spells CASSLQGLQPQHF. DNA of the CDR3: TGTGCCAGCAGCTTACAGGGGTTGCAGCCCCAGCATTTT.

V gene TRBV10-2 combines with J gene TRBJ2-1, with a possible D match to TRBD2 (5 bases). The V end lost 6 bases, the J end lost 7 bases, and 13 bases lay between the germline ends. Per the germline V gene, CDR1 is WSHSY and CDR2 is SAAADI. There are 13 residues in the CDR3. The CDR3 DNA reads TGCGCCAGCAGCGGGGAAAGGCGAAATGAGCAGTTCTTC. This sequence encodes CASSGERRNEQFF.

The V gene is TRBV7-9, the J gene TRBJ2-7, with 9 bases that match TRBD1. From germline, CDR1 is SEHNR and CDR2 FQNEAQ (reference sequence). The CDR3 runs to 14 residues. Unmatched junction bases numbered 7, after V lost 5 bases and J lost 5 bases. The CDR3 sequence: CASSPGTGLNEQYF. CDR3 sequence (DNA): TGTGCCAGCAGCCCCGGGACAGGGCTCAACGAGCAGTACTTC.

This clone was counted once. The chain employs TRBV28 and TRBJ1-5; possible D gene TRBD1, 6 bases. The germline V gene encodes CDR1 MDHEN and CDR2 SYDVKM. The CDR3 loop spans 17 amino acids. Trimming removed 5 bases at V and 1 base at J, with 18 bases between. CDR3 residues: CASSTSGTKKSNQPQHF. DNA for the CDR3: TGTGCCAGCAGTACCTCCGGGACAAAAAAAAGCAATCAGCCCCAGCATTTT.

A single count supports this clone. This same CDR3 is encoded by further DNA sequences in the sample. This chain links TRBV5-1 with TRBJ2-5, with 9 nucleotides matching TRBD1. The germline CDR1 and CDR2 sequences are SGHRS and YFSETQ. This CDR3 has 14 amino acids. After removal of 3 bases from V and 0 bases from J, the junction contained 0 bases not matched to a gene. The CDR3 DNA reads as TGCGCCAGCAGCTGGACAGGGGACCAAGAGACCCAGTACTTC. Amino acids: CASSWTGDQETQYF.

V gene TRBV6-4 combines with J gene TRBJ2-3; 9 bases are a match to TRBD2. The germline V gene has CDR1 MRHNA and CDR2 SNTAGT. V trimming: 1 base; J trimming: 4 bases; junction bases outside the gene matches: 21. The CDR3 totals 21 residues. This chain's CDR3 is CASSDLSRLAGGEFGADTQYF. The CDR3 DNA is TGTGCCAGCAGTGACTTGTCTCGACTTGCGGGGGGGGAGTTTGGCGCAGATACGCAGTATTTT.

Of note for this clone: At the DNA level, this CDR3 is encoded by other sequences in the same sample as well. The chain is built from TRBV2 and TRBJ2-5; D unresolved. Germline CDR1 SNHLY, CDR2 FYNNEI. This CDR3 is built from 10 residues. V lost 6 bases, J lost 5 bases, and 4 bases lay in between. The chain's CDR3 is CASSLETQYF. The DNA of the CDR3 is TGTGCCAGCAGCCTTGAGACCCAGTACTTC.

J is TRBJ2-7 and V is TRBV12-3 or TRBV12-4; D gene ambiguous. The CDR3 is 11 amino acids. V shed 6 bases and J shed 2 bases, with 5 bases lying between them. The CDR3 coding sequence is TGTGCCAGCAGCAAAACCTACGAGCAGTACTTC. Protein sequence: CASSKTYEQYF.

V and J are TRBV6-5 and TRBJ2-2; D perhaps matches TRBD1 (7 bases). Trimming left V 7 bases short and J 9 bases short, with 15 bases between. CDR3 size: 13 residues. Germline-derived CDR1 and CDR2 are MNHEY and SVGAGI. CDR3 nucleotide sequence: TGTGCCAGCATCGGGGGACAGCTCCGGGAGCTGTTTTTT. As protein: CASIGGQLRELFF.

The chain joins TRBV5-1 to TRBJ1-4; 10 positions agree with TRBD1. CDR1 and CDR2 (germline): SGHRS, YFSETQ. V shed 0 bases and J 3 bases; nucleotides not matched to a gene: 2. The CDR3 is 16 residues long. CDR3 sequence: CASSLEGTGANEKLFF. In DNA form, the CDR3 reads TGCGCCAGCAGCTTGGAAGGGACAGGGGCTAATGAAAAACTGTTTTTT. Filled out from reference TRBV5-1 and TRBJ1-4, the complete variable domain reads KAGVTQTPRYLIKTRGQQVTLSCSPISGHRSVSWYQQTPGQGLQFLFEYFSETQRNKGNFPGRFSGRQFSNSRSEMNVSTLELGDSALYLCASSLEGTGANEKLFFGSGTQLSVL.

The chain is built from TRBV27 and TRBJ1-6; TRBD1 matches at 7 bases. Looked up from germline, CDR1 is MNHEY and CDR2 is SMNVEV (reference sequence). The ends lost 5 bases at V and 9 bases at J; junction bases unmatched: 7. The CDR3 has 14 residues. The CDR3 coding sequence is TGTGCCAGCAGTACGGACAGGTATGGTTCACCCCTCCACTTT. This codes for CASSTDRYGSPLHF.

The chain uses TRBV12-3 or TRBV12-4 and TRBJ2-7; 9 bases are a match to TRBD1. The CDR3 length is 13 residues. V dropped 7 bases and J dropped 3; count of bases not matched to a gene: 4. The CDR3 nucleotides are TGTGCCAGCAAACGGACAGGGGACTACGAGCAGTACTTC. Translated: CASKRTGDYEQYF.

The chain carries TRBV3-1 (or the pseudogene TRBV3-2) and TRBJ1-1, with D possibly TRBD1 on 6 matching bases. CDR1 is LGHDT and CDR2 is YNNKEL in the germline V gene (reference sequence). The CDR3 consists of 15 residues. V gave up 4 bases and J gave up 0 bases, with 12 bases separating them. CDR3 bases: TGTGCCAGCAGCCCTAGGGGGGGACTGAACACTGAAGCTTTCTTT. Its translation is CASSPRGGLNTEAFF.

The V gene is TRBV19, the J gene TRBJ2-1; the D gene is possibly TRBD1 (6 bases). CDR3 length equals 16 residues. Trimming cost V 1 base and J 2 bases, with 12 bases left between them. In germline, CDR1 is LNHDA, CDR2 SQIVND (reference sequence). The DNA for the CDR3 is TGTGCCAGTAGTATAGTTCTAGGGGGAACCTACAATGAGCAGTTCTTC. This sequence encodes CASSIVLGGTYNEQFF.